A selection of T cell receptor beta chains follows, all from one sample in a study of shared T cell receptors in the human thymus. This table comes from immunoSEQ multiplex PCR, and its TCRdb copy is limited to in-frame clones, with some not included. The data show about 710,000 clones, 70% to 90% seen once. This same sample was also part of a study on human thymus T cells.

Sequencing input: thymocytes. These receptors were obtained from a boy less than two years old with a congenital heart defect. CDR3s include the opening cysteine and the closing phenylalanine or tryptophan. D genes are given only for firm matches. Size is omitted from some rows. Given values are once, few, many or a class for expanded clones.

clone_size: NA
v_call: TRBV15
j_call: TRBJ1-1
d_call: NA
cdr3_aa: CATSREAGFWGLGFNTEAFF
cdr3_nt: TGTGCCACCAGCAGAGAGGCGGGTTTTTGGGGTTTAGGCTTTAACACTGAAGCTTTCTTT

clone_size: once
v_call: TRBV6-5
j_call: TRBJ1-1
d_call: TRBD1
cdr3_aa: CASSYSGQVTNTEAFF
cdr3_nt: TGTGCCAGCAGTTACTCGGGACAGGTCACAAACACTGAAGCTTTCTTT

clone_size: once
v_call: TRBV11-2
j_call: TRBJ1-2
d_call: NA
cdr3_aa: CASSMGVGATYGYTF
cdr3_nt: TGTGCCAGCAGCATGGGGGTGGGGGCGACCTATGGCTACACCTTC

clone_size: NA
v_call: TRBV9
j_call: TRBJ2-3
d_call: NA
cdr3_aa: CASSVDWSTDTQYF
cdr3_nt: TGTGCCAGCAGCGTCGACTGGAGCACAGATACGCAGTATTTT

clone_size: NA
v_call: TRBV15
j_call: TRBJ2-1
d_call: TRBD2
cdr3_aa: CATSRVVGLAGGLWGNEQFF
cdr3_nt: TGTGCCACCAGCAGAGTAGTGGGACTAGCGGGAGGGTTATGGGGCAATGAGCAGTTCTTC

clone_size: NA
v_call: TRBV25-1
j_call: TRBJ2-3
d_call: TRBD1
cdr3_aa: CASSEGQGLWTDTQYF
cdr3_nt: TGTGCCAGCAGTGAGGGACAGGGATTATGGACAGATACGCAGTATTTT

clone_size: NA
v_call: TRBV7-9
j_call: TRBJ1-5
d_call: NA
cdr3_aa: CASSLNLGGVGHQPQHF
cdr3_nt: TGTGCCAGCAGCTTAAACCTCGGGGGGGTAGGACATCAGCCCCAGCATTTT

clone_size: NA
v_call: TRBV4-1
j_call: TRBJ1-2
d_call: NA
cdr3_aa: CASSQEGRGVYGYTF
cdr3_nt: TGCGCCAGCAGCCAAGAAGGTCGGGGGGTGTATGGCTACACCTTC

clone_size: NA
v_call: TRBV18
j_call: TRBJ2-7
d_call: NA
cdr3_aa: CASSPDQVFYEQYF
cdr3_nt: TGTGCCAGCTCACCAGATCAGGTCTTCTACGAGCAGTACTTC

clone_size: NA
v_call: TRBV6-1
j_call: TRBJ2-5
d_call: TRBD1
cdr3_aa: CASSVSGRGETQYF
cdr3_nt: TGTGCCAGCAGTGTTTCTGGCAGGGGGGAGACCCAGTACTTC

clone_size: NA
v_call: TRBV4-1
j_call: TRBJ2-7
d_call: TRBD1
cdr3_aa: CASSQNMTRDSDITSYEQYF
cdr3_nt: TGCGCCAGCAGCCAAAACATGACAAGGGACAGCGATATTACTTCCTACGAGCAGTACTTC

clone_size: NA
v_call: TRBV19
j_call: TRBJ2-1
d_call: NA
cdr3_aa: CASSLLRSEQFF
cdr3_nt: TGTGCCAGTAGTCTACTTAGGAGTGAGCAGTTCTTC

clone_size: NA
v_call: TRBV10-3
j_call: TRBJ1-6
d_call: NA
cdr3_aa: CAISEPPQGRSPLHF
cdr3_nt: TGTGCCATCAGTGAGCCGCCACAGGGTAGGTCACCCCTCCACTTT

clone_size: NA
v_call: TRBV4-3
j_call: TRBJ2-5
d_call: TRBD2
cdr3_aa: CASSSETSGGLRRETQYF
cdr3_nt: TGCGCCAGCAGCTCCGAGACTAGCGGGGGTTTAAGGCGGGAGACCCAGTACTTC

clone_size: NA
v_call: TRBV5-6
j_call: TRBJ2-1
d_call: TRBD1
cdr3_aa: CASSGTGDGEQFF
cdr3_nt: TGTGCCAGCAGCGGTACAGGGGACGGTGAGCAGTTCTTC

clone_size: NA
v_call: TRBV4-3
j_call: TRBJ1-3
d_call: NA
cdr3_aa: CASSQDKTAGNTIYF
cdr3_nt: TGCGCCAGCAGCCAAGATAAAACAGCTGGAAACACCATATATTTT

clone_size: once
v_call: TRBV6-5
j_call: TRBJ1-2
d_call: TRBD1
cdr3_aa: CASSYSTGDGNYGYTF
cdr3_nt: TGTGCCAGCAGTTACTCTACAGGGGATGGGAACTATGGCTACACCTTC

clone_size: NA
v_call: TRBV6-6
j_call: TRBJ1-4
d_call: NA
cdr3_aa: CASSCQSQRFF
cdr3_nt: TGTGCCAGCAGTTGCCAGTCGCAACGTTTTTTT

clone_size: NA
v_call: TRBV27
j_call: TRBJ2-1
d_call: TRBD1
cdr3_aa: CASSSPGPRGNEQFF
cdr3_nt: TGTGCCAGCAGTTCTCCGGGCCCCAGGGGGAATGAGCAGTTCTTC

clone_size: few
v_call: TRBV27
j_call: TRBJ2-7
d_call: NA
cdr3_aa: CASRQGHSYEQYF
cdr3_nt: TGTGCCAGCAGGCAGGGGCACTCCTACGAGCAGTACTTC

clone_size: NA
v_call: TRBV7-9
j_call: TRBJ2-7
d_call: TRBD1
cdr3_aa: CASSLGRLQGDYEQYF
cdr3_nt: TGTGCCAGCAGCTTAGGAAGGCTGCAGGGGGACTACGAGCAGTACTTC

clone_size: NA
v_call: TRBV28
j_call: TRBJ2-1
d_call: NA
cdr3_aa: CASRTAYNEQFF
cdr3_nt: TGTGCCAGCAGAACGGCCTACAATGAGCAGTTCTTC

clone_size: once
v_call: TRBV5-5
j_call: TRBJ2-7
d_call: TRBD1
cdr3_aa: CASSGPRTGALDEQYF
cdr3_nt: TGTGCCAGCAGCGGGCCCAGGACAGGGGCATTGGACGAGCAGTACTTC

clone_size: NA
v_call: TRBV29-1
j_call: TRBJ1-1
d_call: NA
cdr3_aa: CSVDGFAGNTEAFF
cdr3_nt: TGCAGCGTTGACGGGTTTGCGGGAAACACTGAAGCTTTCTTT

clone_size: NA
v_call: TRBV4-1
j_call: TRBJ2-1
d_call: TRBD1
cdr3_aa: CASSPTKGGKDAEQFF
cdr3_nt: TGCGCCAGCAGCCCGACGAAAGGGGGCAAAGATGCTGAGCAGTTCTTC

clone_size: NA
v_call: TRBV15
j_call: TRBJ1-5
d_call: NA
cdr3_aa: CATSRPDRKNQPQHF
cdr3_nt: TGTGCCACCAGCAGACCCGACAGAAAAAATCAGCCCCAGCATTTT

clone_size: NA
v_call: TRBV29-1
j_call: TRBJ1-5
d_call: TRBD1
cdr3_aa: CSVSTGDQPQHF
cdr3_nt: TGCAGCGTCTCCACAGGGGATCAGCCCCAGCATTTT

clone_size: NA
v_call: TRBV7-9
j_call: TRBJ2-7
d_call: TRBD1
cdr3_aa: CASSLDSGQGAYEQYF
cdr3_nt: TGTGCCAGCAGCTTAGACTCGGGACAGGGGGCCTACGAGCAGTACTTC

clone_size: NA
v_call: TRBV10-3
j_call: TRBJ2-1
d_call: TRBD2
cdr3_aa: CAISDGGSYNEQFF
cdr3_nt: TGTGCCATCAGTGACGGGGGGTCCTACAATGAGCAGTTCTTC

clone_size: NA
v_call: TRBV4-3
j_call: TRBJ1-2
d_call: NA
cdr3_aa: CASSQEGQGPYYGYTF
cdr3_nt: TGCGCCAGCAGCCAAGAGGGGCAGGGCCCCTACTATGGCTACACCTTC

clone_size: NA
v_call: TRBV4-2
j_call: TRBJ2-7
d_call: TRBD1
cdr3_aa: CASSPGTGGYEQYF
cdr3_nt: TGTGCCAGCAGCCCCGGGACAGGGGGATACGAGCAGTACTTC

clone_size: NA
v_call: TRBV15
j_call: TRBJ1-2
d_call: NA
cdr3_aa: CATSRAPRLYGYTF
cdr3_nt: TGTGCCACCAGCAGAGCCCCCCGGTTATATGGCTACACCTTC

clone_size: NA
v_call: TRBV7-2
j_call: TRBJ1-5
d_call: NA
cdr3_aa: CASSLAETFSNQPQHF
cdr3_nt: TGTGCCAGCAGCTTAGCAGAGACTTTTAGCAATCAGCCCCAGCATTTT

clone_size: NA
v_call: TRBV28
j_call: TRBJ2-1
d_call: TRBD1
cdr3_aa: CASRTGQARYNEQFF
cdr3_nt: TGTGCCAGCCGCACGGGACAGGCTAGATACAATGAGCAGTTCTTC

clone_size: NA
v_call: TRBV5-6
j_call: TRBJ1-1
d_call: NA
cdr3_aa: CASSTVPGRGMNTEAFF
cdr3_nt: TGTGCCAGCAGCACGGTGCCCGGGAGGGGGATGAACACTGAAGCTTTCTTT

clone_size: NA
v_call: TRBV19
j_call: TRBJ2-2
d_call: NA
cdr3_aa: CASSVARQHTGELFF
cdr3_nt: TGTGCCAGTAGTGTGGCACGACAACACACCGGGGAGCTGTTTTTT

clone_size: few
v_call: TRBV4-1
j_call: TRBJ2-3
d_call: NA
cdr3_aa: CASSQDGGRGTDTQYF
cdr3_nt: TGCGCCAGCAGCCAAGATGGGGGCCGGGGAACAGATACGCAGTATTTT

clone_size: NA
v_call: TRBV4-1
j_call: TRBJ2-1
d_call: NA
cdr3_aa: CASSQDRSSWGNEQFF
cdr3_nt: TGCGCCAGCAGCCAAGATCGGTCTAGCTGGGGCAATGAGCAGTTCTTC

clone_size: NA
v_call: TRBV28
j_call: TRBJ2-7
d_call: TRBD2
cdr3_aa: CASSSPGGTSYEQYF
cdr3_nt: TGTGCCAGCAGTTCTCCGGGGGGTACTTCCTACGAGCAGTACTTC

clone_size: NA
v_call: TRBV28
j_call: TRBJ1-2
d_call: TRBD1
cdr3_aa: CASSGTGGGYTF
cdr3_nt: TGTGCCAGCAGTGGGACAGGCGGGGGCTACACCTTC

clone_size: NA
v_call: TRBV7-9
j_call: TRBJ1-4
d_call: NA
cdr3_aa: CASSLAGAGTFEKLFF
cdr3_nt: TGTGCCAGCAGCTTAGCGGGGGCAGGGACGTTTGAAAAACTGTTTTTT

clone_size: NA
v_call: TRBV9
j_call: TRBJ2-5
d_call: NA
cdr3_aa: CASSVGVGGGGETQYF
cdr3_nt: TGTGCCAGCAGCGTAGGCGTCGGGGGAGGGGGGGAGACCCAGTACTTC

clone_size: NA
v_call: TRBV6-6
j_call: TRBJ2-3
d_call: NA
cdr3_aa: CASRYGTRGTDTQYF
cdr3_nt: TGTGCCAGCAGGTACGGGACACGGGGCACAGATACGCAGTATTTT

clone_size: NA
v_call: TRBV28
j_call: TRBJ1-6
d_call: NA
cdr3_aa: CASSAGRRGSYNSPLHF
cdr3_nt: TGTGCCAGCAGTGCTGGGCGAAGGGGCTCCTATAATTCACCCCTCCACTTT

clone_size: few
v_call: TRBV12-5
j_call: TRBJ2-1
d_call: TRBD2
cdr3_aa: CASEKGLAGGPDEQFF
cdr3_nt: TGTGCTAGTGAGAAAGGACTAGCGGGAGGGCCTGATGAGCAGTTCTTC

clone_size: NA
v_call: TRBV7-9
j_call: TRBJ2-7
d_call: NA
cdr3_aa: CASSSIRNAGEHEQYF
cdr3_nt: TGTGCCAGCAGCTCCATAAGAAATGCCGGTGAGCACGAGCAGTACTTC

clone_size: NA
v_call: TRBV6-6
j_call: TRBJ2-2
d_call: TRBD2
cdr3_aa: CASSYAVSGSGGELFF
cdr3_nt: TGTGCCAGCAGTTACGCCGTCAGCGGGAGCGGCGGGGAGCTGTTTTTT

clone_size: NA
v_call: TRBV7-9
j_call: TRBJ2-1
d_call: TRBD2
cdr3_aa: CASSFVLAGGYSEQFF
cdr3_nt: TGTGCCAGCAGCTTCGTACTAGCGGGAGGATACAGTGAGCAGTTCTTC

clone_size: NA
v_call: TRBV21-1
j_call: TRBJ2-7
d_call: NA
cdr3_aa: CASIPLAGGKLYEQYF
cdr3_nt: TGTGCCAGCATTCCACTAGCGGGAGGGAAACTCTACGAGCAGTACTTC

clone_size: NA
v_call: TRBV27
j_call: TRBJ2-7
d_call: TRBD2
cdr3_aa: CASSLSPGGLSKAKGGRAVNEQYF
cdr3_nt: TGTGCCAGCAGTTTATCGCCAGGGGGGCTGTCAAAGGCTAAGGGCGGGAGGGCCGTTAACGAGCAGTACTTC

clone_size: NA
v_call: TRBV15
j_call: TRBJ2-3
d_call: TRBD2
cdr3_aa: CATDRPGTSGRAGTDTQYF
cdr3_nt: TGTGCCACTGACAGACCCGGGACTAGCGGGAGGGCCGGGACAGATACGCAGTATTTT

clone_size: once
v_call: TRBV28
j_call: TRBJ2-7
d_call: TRBD1
cdr3_aa: CASRGYRDREYLRGYEQYF
cdr3_nt: TGTGCCAGCAGGGGGTACCGGGACAGGGAGTATTTGAGGGGCTACGAGCAGTACTTC

clone_size: NA
v_call: TRBV30
j_call: TRBJ2-5
d_call: NA
cdr3_aa: CAWRVWPETQYF
cdr3_nt: TGTGCCTGGAGGGTGTGGCCGGAGACCCAGTACTTC

clone_size: NA
v_call: TRBV4-3
j_call: TRBJ2-5
d_call: NA
cdr3_aa: CASSQDRRETQYF
cdr3_nt: TGCGCCAGCAGCCAAGATCGGCGGGAGACCCAGTACTTC

clone_size: once
v_call: TRBV27
j_call: TRBJ2-1
d_call: TRBD2
cdr3_aa: CASSLFGRDYNEQFF
cdr3_nt: TGTGCCAGCAGTTTATTCGGGAGGGACTACAATGAGCAGTTCTTC

clone_size: NA
v_call: TRBV28
j_call: TRBJ2-7
d_call: TRBD1
cdr3_aa: CASRSRTGSSYEQYF
cdr3_nt: TGTGCCAGCAGGAGCCGGACAGGGAGCTCCTACGAGCAGTACTTC

clone_size: NA
v_call: TRBV12-5
j_call: TRBJ2-7
d_call: TRBD2
cdr3_aa: CASGLVRRTQPSREGRGYEQYF
cdr3_nt: TGTGCTAGTGGTTTGGTCCGTAGGACCCAGCCCTCGCGGGAGGGCAGGGGCTACGAGCAGTACTTC